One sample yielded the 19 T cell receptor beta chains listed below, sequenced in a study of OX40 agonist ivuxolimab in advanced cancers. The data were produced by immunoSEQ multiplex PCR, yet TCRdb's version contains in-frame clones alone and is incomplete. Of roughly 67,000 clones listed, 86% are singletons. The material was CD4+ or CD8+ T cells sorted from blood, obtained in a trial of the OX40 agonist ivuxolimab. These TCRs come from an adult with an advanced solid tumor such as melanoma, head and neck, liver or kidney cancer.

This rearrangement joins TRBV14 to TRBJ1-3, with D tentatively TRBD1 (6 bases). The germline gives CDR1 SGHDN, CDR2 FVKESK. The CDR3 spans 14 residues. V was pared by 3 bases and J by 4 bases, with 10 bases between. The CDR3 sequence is CASSHGTFGNTIYF. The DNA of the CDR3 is TGTGCCAGCAGCCATGGGACATTCGGAAACACCATATATTTT.

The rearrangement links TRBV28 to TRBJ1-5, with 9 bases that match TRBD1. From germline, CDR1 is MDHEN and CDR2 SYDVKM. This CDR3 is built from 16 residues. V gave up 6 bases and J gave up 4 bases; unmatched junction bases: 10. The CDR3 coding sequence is TGTGCCAGCAGAAGTACCGGGACAGGGCTTAATCAGCCCCAGCATTTT. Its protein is CASRSTGTGLNQPQHF.

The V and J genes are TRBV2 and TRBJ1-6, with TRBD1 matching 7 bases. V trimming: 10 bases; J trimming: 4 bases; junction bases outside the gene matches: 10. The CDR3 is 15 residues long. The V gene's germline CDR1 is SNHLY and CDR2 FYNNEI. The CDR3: CATATGDAYNSPLHF. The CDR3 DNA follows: TGTGCCACAGCAACAGGGGACGCTTATAATTCACCCCTCCACTTT.

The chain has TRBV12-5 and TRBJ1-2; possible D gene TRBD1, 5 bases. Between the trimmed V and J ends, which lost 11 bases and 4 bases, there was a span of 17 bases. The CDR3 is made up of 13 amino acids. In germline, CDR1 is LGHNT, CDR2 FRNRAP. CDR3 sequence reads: CASGRDASYGYTF. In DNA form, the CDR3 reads TGTGCTTCTGGGAGGGACGCCAGCTATGGCTACACCTTC.

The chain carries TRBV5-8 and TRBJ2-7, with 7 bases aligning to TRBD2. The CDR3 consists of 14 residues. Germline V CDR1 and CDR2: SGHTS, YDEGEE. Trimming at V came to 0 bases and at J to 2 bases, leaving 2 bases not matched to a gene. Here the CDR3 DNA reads TGTGCCAGCAGCTTGGGGAGCGGGACCTACGAGCAGTACTTC. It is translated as CASSLGSGTYEQYF.

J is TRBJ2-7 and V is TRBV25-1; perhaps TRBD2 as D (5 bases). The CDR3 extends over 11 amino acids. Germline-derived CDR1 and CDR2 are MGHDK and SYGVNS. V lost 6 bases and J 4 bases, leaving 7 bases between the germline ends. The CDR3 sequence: CASRRGYEQYF. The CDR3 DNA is TGTGCCAGCAGACGGGGTTACGAGCAGTACTTC.

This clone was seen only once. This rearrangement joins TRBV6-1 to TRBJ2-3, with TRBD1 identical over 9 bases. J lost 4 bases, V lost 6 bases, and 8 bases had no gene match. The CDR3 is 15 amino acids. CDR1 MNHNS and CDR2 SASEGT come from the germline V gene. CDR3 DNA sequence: TGTGCCAGCAGCCCAGGGGGACAGGGTCCAGATACGCAGTATTTT. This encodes CASSPGGQGPDTQYF.

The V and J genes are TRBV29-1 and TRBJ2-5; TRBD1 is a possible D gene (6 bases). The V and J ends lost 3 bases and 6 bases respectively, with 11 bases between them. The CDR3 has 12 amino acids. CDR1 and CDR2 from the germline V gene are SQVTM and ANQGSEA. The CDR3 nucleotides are TGCAGCGTTGAGAACAGGGCAAAGACCCAGTACTTC. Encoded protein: CSVENRAKTQYF.

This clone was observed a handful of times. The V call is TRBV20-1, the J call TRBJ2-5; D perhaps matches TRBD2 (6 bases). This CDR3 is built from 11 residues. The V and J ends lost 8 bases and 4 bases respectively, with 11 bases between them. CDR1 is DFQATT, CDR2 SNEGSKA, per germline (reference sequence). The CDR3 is CSPGVAETQYF. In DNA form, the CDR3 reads TGCAGTCCGGGGGTTGCAGAGACCCAGTACTTC.

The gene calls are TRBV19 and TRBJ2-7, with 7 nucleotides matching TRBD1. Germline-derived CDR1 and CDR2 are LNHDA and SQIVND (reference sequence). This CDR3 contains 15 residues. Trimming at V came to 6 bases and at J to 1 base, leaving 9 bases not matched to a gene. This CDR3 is CASSRQDRASYEQYF. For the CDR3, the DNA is TGTGCCAGTAGCCGCCAAGACAGGGCGTCCTACGAGCAGTACTTC.

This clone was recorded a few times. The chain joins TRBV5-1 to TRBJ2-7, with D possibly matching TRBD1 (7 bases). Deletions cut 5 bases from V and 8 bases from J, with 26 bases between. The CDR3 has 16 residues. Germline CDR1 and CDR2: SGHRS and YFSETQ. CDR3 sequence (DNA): TGCGCCAGCAGACTTCGCGATAGACAGGGAGGAGGGAAGCAGTACTTC. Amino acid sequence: CASRLRDRQGGGKQYF.

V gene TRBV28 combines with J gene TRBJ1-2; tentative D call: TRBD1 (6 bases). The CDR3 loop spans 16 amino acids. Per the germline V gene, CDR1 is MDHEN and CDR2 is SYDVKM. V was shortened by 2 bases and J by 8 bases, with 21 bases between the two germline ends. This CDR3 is CASSLQIFLQRGGYTF. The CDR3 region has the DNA TGTGCCAGCAGTTTACAGATATTCCTACAAAGGGGGGGCTACACCTTC.

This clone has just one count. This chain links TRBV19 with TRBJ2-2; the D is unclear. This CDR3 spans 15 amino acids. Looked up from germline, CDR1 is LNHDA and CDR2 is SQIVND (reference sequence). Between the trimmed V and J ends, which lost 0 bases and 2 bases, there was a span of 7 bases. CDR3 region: CASSIDWSNTGELFF. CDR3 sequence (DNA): TGTGCCAGTAGTATAGATTGGAGTAACACCGGGGAGCTGTTTTTT.

The DNA for the CDR3 is TGCGCCAGCAGCCAAGATAACAGGCCGCCTGGAAACACCATATATTTT. Its protein is CASSQDNRPPGNTIYF. The chain has TRBV4-3 and TRBJ1-3; tentatively, D is TRBD1 (5 bases). V lost 0 bases and J 2 bases, leaving 11 bases between the germline ends. CDR3 length equals 16 residues. The V gene's germline CDR1 is LGHNA and CDR2 YSLEER.

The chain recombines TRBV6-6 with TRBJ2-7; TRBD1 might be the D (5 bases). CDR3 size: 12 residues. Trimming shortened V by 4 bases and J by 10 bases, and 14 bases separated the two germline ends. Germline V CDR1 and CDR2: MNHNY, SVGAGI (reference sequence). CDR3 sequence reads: CASSSQGSPQYF. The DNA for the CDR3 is TGTGCCAGCAGTTCGCAGGGATCCCCCCAGTACTTC.

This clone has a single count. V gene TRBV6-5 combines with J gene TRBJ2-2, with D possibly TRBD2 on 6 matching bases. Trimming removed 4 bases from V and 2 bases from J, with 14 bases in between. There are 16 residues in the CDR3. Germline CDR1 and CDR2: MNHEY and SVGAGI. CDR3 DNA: TGTGCCAGCAGTTCCCTCCCGGGAGCTAACACCGGGGAGCTGTTTTTT. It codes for CASSSLPGANTGELFF.

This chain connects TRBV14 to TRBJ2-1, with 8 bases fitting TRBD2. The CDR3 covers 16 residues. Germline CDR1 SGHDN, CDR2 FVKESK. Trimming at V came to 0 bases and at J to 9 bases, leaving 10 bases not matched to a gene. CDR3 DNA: TGTGCCAGCAGCCAAGATGGGGCGGGGGGACTCGGTGAGCAGTTCTTC. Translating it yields CASSQDGAGGLGEQFF.

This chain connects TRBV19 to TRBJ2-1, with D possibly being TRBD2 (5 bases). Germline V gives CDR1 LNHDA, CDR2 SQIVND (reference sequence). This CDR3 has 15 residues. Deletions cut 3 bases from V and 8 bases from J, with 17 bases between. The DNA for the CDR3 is TGTGCCAGTAGTATCGGCGGGCGTTTCGGTGATGAGCAGTTCTTC. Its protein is CASSIGGRFGDEQFF.

The CDR3 DNA reads as TGTGCCAGCTCACCGGGAGACATTCAGTACTTC. Translation: CASSPGDIQYF. This chain joins TRBV18 and TRBJ2-4; perhaps TRBD2 as D (5 bases). The CDR3 is 11 amino acids. Trimming removed 3 bases at V and 8 bases at J, with 5 bases between. Germline CDR1 and CDR2: KGHSH and LQKENI.